These 9 T cell receptor beta chains share one sample of origin, sequenced in a study of cytomegalovirus exposure and HLA in healthy donors. This PCR relied on a set of 60 Vbeta primers and 13 Jbeta primers. Libraries were prepared by immunoSEQ multiplex PCR; TCRdb keeps only in-frame clonotypes and omits some of them. The sample holds about 200,000 clones, over 60% seen once. The sample taken for sequencing was PBMCs. The receptors originated from a man aged 18 to 29 in good health and CMV-seronegative.

V usage is TRBV30 and J usage is TRBJ2-7; TRBD2 might be the D (5 bases). V lost 2 bases, J lost 6 bases, and 20 bases lay in between. The CDR3 loop spans 15 amino acids. CDR1 and CDR2 (germline): GTSNPN, SVGIG (reference sequence). CDR3 loop: CAWSPHAGGLFEQYF. In DNA form, the CDR3 reads TGTGCCTGGAGTCCTCACGCGGGCGGCCTTTTCGAGCAGTACTTC.

V and J are TRBV5-1 and TRBJ2-5, with unresolved D. Trimming removed 0 bases at V and 1 base at J, with 7 bases between. CDR1 is SGHRS and CDR2 is YFSETQ in the germline V gene. The CDR3 runs to 14 residues. CDR3 in DNA: TGCGCCAGCAGCTTGGACACAGCCCAAGAGACCCAGTACTTC. This sequence encodes CASSLDTAQETQYF.

In this sample, this clone turned up a few times. This chain uses TRBV20-1 with TRBJ2-7; 8 positions agree with TRBD1. V lost 6 bases and J lost 6; bases outside the gene matches: 4. The CDR3 covers 11 residues. The germline CDR1 and CDR2 sequences are DFQATT and SNEGSKA (reference sequence). The CDR3: CSARTGSEQYF. The CDR3 DNA reads as TGCAGTGCGAGGACAGGGTCCGAGCAGTACTTC.

The rearrangement uses TRBV4-3 and TRBJ2-2; 11 positions agree with TRBD2. Germline assignment: CDR1 LGHNA and CDR2 YSLEER. V shed 5 bases, J shed 7 bases, and the junction held 9 bases outside the gene matches. The CDR3 has 16 amino acids. CDR3 nucleotides: TGCGCCAGCAGCATGCTAGCGGGAGGCCGGGGCGGGGAGCTGTTTTTT. Translation: CASSMLAGGRGGELFF.

Remarks on this clone: An end of the junction does not agree with germline; a read error may underlie this. V and J are TRBV9 and TRBJ2-2; possibly TRBD1 for D (5 bases). This CDR3 region has 14 residues. Germline CDR1 and CDR2: SGDLS and YYNGEE. DNA for the CDR3: TGTGTCAGCAGCGTAGACAGCCCTACCGGGGAGCTGTTTTTT. Translating it yields CVSSVDSPTGELFF. Variable domain in full (rest from reference TRBV9 and TRBJ2-2): DSGVTQTPKHLITATGQRVTLRCSPRSGDLSVYWYQQSLDQGLQFLIQYYNGEERAKGNILERFSAQQFPDLHSELNLSSLELGDSALYFCVSSVDSPTGELFFGEGSRLTVL.

This chain uses TRBV5-1 with TRBJ2-2, with 9 bases fitting TRBD1. V lost 0 bases and J lost 5; bases outside the gene matches: 5. Looked up from germline, CDR1 is SGHRS and CDR2 is YFSETQ. This CDR3 is 16 amino acids long. The CDR3 bases are TGCGCCAGCAGCTTGGCTAGGACAGGGGAAACCGGGGAGCTGTTTTTT. Protein: CASSLARTGETGELFF.

The genes are TRBV30 and TRBJ1-4; D call uncertain. Germline CDR1 and CDR2: GTSNPN and SVGIG (reference sequence). The CDR3 is 13 amino acids. The V end was cut by 5 bases, the J end by 5 bases, with 12 bases between. CDR3 in amino acids: CAWDGVGNEKLFF. CDR3 coding DNA: TGTGCCTGGGACGGGGTAGGGAATGAAAAACTGTTTTTT.

The chain carries TRBV6-5 and TRBJ1-5; the D gene is possibly TRBD1 (6 bases). The CDR3 is made up of 15 amino acids. V lost 6 bases, J lost 2 bases, and 14 bases lay in between. Germline CDR1 and CDR2: MNHEY and SVGAGI. CDR3 sequence (DNA): TGTGCCAGCAGCTTCCTACAGGGACGCAATCAGCCCCAGCATTTT. The encoded protein is CASSFLQGRNQPQHF.

This sequence joins TRBV5-6 and TRBJ1-2, with a possible D match to TRBD1 (5 bases). The CDR3 loop spans 14 amino acids. Trimming shortened V by 0 bases and J by 2 bases, and 8 bases separated the two germline ends. CDR1 and CDR2 from the germline V gene are SGHDT and YYEEEE. DNA for the CDR3: TGTGCCAGCAGCTTGGGGCGACAGAACTATGGCTACACCTTC. It yields the protein CASSLGRQNYGYTF.